This TCR beta chain was recovered during a study of blood T cell repertoires in COVID-19. Produced via immunoSEQ multiplex PCR; TCRdb's table is partial and in-frame only. The sample contains about 300,000 clones, under 90% of which appear only once. The germline CDR1 and CDR2 sequences are SGDLS and YYNGEE. This CDR3 has 15 residues. V dropped 4 bases and J dropped 4 bases, with 17 bases sitting between them. This receptor was taken from a man younger than 40 who had recovered from COVID-19. The sample comprised PBMCs or T cells enriched from blood (not recorded which). The chain is built from TRBV9 and TRBJ2-5, with a tentative D call TRBD2 (7 bases). CDR3 loop: CASSPGGGVRETQYF. The CDR3 DNA is TGTGCCAGCAGCCCAGGAGGGGGGGTTCGAGAGACCCAGTACTTC.